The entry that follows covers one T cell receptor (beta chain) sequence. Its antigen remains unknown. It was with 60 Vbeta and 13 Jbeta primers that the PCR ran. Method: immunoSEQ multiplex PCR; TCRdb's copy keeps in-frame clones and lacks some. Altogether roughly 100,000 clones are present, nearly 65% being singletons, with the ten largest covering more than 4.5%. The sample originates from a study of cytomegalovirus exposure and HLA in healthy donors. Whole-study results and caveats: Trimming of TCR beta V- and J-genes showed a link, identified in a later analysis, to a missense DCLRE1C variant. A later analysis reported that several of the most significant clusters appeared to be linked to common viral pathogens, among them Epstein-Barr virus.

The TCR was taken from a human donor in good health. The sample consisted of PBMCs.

In DNA form, the CDR3 reads TGCGCCAGCAGCCATGATGGACTAGCGGCGAACACCGGGGAGCTGTTTTTT. Its translation is CASSHDGLAANTGELFF. The genes are TRBV4-1 and TRBJ2-2; the match to TRBD2 covers 10 bases. Losses at the gene ends were 3 bases for V and 0 bases for J; bases not matched to a gene: 4. This CDR3 spans 17 amino acids. The germline V gene encodes CDR1 MGHRA and CDR2 YSYEKL.